A selection of T cell receptor beta chains follows, all from one sample in a study of T cells in Graves' hyperthyroidism and ophthalmopathy. From the multiplex PCR reads, TCRdb called clonotypes with MiXCR, one entry per CDR3 protein. Of fewer than 450,000 distinct CDR3 sequences in the sample, about 17% are singletons; the top ten hold approximately 35%. Sample: blood. The receptors derive from a woman younger than 45 with Graves' hyperthyroidism that later progressed to Graves' ophthalmopathy. Both conserved end residues are part of each CDR3. The D gene is left open where the match is weak. Rows give clone size only sometimes, using once, few, many, or a class for an expanded clone.

clone_size j_call d_call v_call cdr3_aa cdr3_nt
many TRBJ2-7 TRBD1 TRBV11-2 CASSLGGGHYEQYF TGTGCCAGCAGCTTAGGAGGGGGCCACTACGAGCAGTACTTC
. TRBJ2-3 . TRBV30 CAWKARSTDTQYF TGTGCCTGGAAAGCCAGAAGCACAGATACGCAGTATTTT
few TRBJ2-2 TRBD2 TRBV7-9 CASSGRASGATSNTGELFF TGTGCCAGCAGCGGAAGGGCTAGCGGGGCAACCTCGAACACCGGGGAGCTGTTTTTT
few TRBJ2-3 . TRBV29-1 CSVEGGSLAPSTDTQYF TGCAGCGTTGAAGGGGGAAGCCTAGCGCCAAGCACAGATACGCAGTATTTT
. TRBJ2-7 . TRBV4-1 CASSQDPAGWGSSYEQYF TGCGCCAGCAGCCAAGATCCGGCGGGGTGGGGTAGCTCCTACGAGCAGTACTTC
. TRBJ2-7 TRBD2 TRBV30 CAWSVSGLAGAYEQYF TGTGCCTGGAGTGTTTCCGGACTAGCGGGAGCATACGAGCAGTACTTC
many TRBJ1-2 . TRBV2 CASEDRSYGYTF TGTGCCAGCGAAGACAGGAGCTATGGCTACACCTTC
many TRBJ2-3 . TRBV28 CASSSRPGRQYTDTQYF TGTGCCAGCAGTTCTAGACCGGGACGCCAATACACAGATACGCAGTATTTT
many TRBJ2-7 TRBD1 TRBV24-1 CATSDSGQVTYEQYF TGTGCCACCAGTGATTCAGGACAGGTTACCTACGAGCAGTACTTC
many TRBJ1-4 . TRBV28 CASNNGEKLFF TGTGCCAGCAACAATGGGGAAAAACTGTTTTTT
. TRBJ1-3 TRBD1 TRBV4-1 CASSQLQGAAGNTIYF TGCGCCAGCAGCCAGCTACAGGGGGCGGCTGGAAACACCATATATTTT
. TRBJ2-7 . TRBV27 CASSLITGSRNEQYF TGTGCCAGCAGTTTAATTACAGGGAGTAGAAACGAGCAGTACTTC
many TRBJ2-6 TRBD1 TRBV12-3/TRBV12-4 CASSDRGPGANVLTF TGTGCCAGCAGTGACAGGGGGCCTGGGGCCAACGTCCTGACTTTC
many TRBJ2-5 . TRBV5-5 CASSLGAEQTQYF TGTGCCAGCAGCTTGGGGGCCGAACAGACCCAGTACTTC
many TRBJ2-1 . TRBV3-1 CASSQGPGREQFF TGTGCCAGCAGCCAGGGCCCGGGGCGAGAGCAGTTCTTC
. TRBJ2-5 . TRBV5-1 CASSPMAQETQYF TGCGCCAGCAGCCCAATGGCCCAAGAGACCCAGTACTTC
few TRBJ2-5 . TRBV6-1 CASPPSGRPEQETQYF TGTGCCAGCCCACCCTCAGGGCGCCCCGAACAAGAGACCCAGTACTTC
. TRBJ2-1 TRBD1 TRBV5-4 CASSSPTTGDLNEQFF TGTGCCAGCAGCTCTCCGACGACAGGGGACTTGAATGAGCAGTTCTTC
. TRBJ1-6 TRBD1 TRBV6-1 CASSDYGTGPYNSPLHF TGTGCCAGCAGTGACTATGGGACAGGGCCCTATAATTCACCCCTCCACTTT
many TRBJ2-7 . TRBV13 CASSLADGPSYEQYF TGTGCCAGCAGCTTAGCGGATGGGCCATCCTACGAGCAGTACTTC
. TRBJ2-3 TRBD2 TRBV6-4 CASSRASGDSTDTQYF TGTGCCAGCAGTAGGGCTAGCGGGGATAGCACAGATACGCAGTATTTT